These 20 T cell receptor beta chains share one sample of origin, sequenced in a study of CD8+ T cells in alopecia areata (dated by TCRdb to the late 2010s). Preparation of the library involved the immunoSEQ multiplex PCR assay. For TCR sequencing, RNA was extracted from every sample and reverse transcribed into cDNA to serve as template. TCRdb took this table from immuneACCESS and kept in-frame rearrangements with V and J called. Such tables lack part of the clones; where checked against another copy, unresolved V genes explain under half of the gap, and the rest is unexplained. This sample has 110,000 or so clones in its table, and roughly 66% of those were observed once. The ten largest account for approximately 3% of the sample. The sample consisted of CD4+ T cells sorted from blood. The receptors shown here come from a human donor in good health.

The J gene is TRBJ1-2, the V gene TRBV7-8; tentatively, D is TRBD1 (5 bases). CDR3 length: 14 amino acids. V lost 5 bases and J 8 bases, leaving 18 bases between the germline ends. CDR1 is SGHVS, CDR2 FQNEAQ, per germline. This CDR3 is CASSLESGTYGYTF. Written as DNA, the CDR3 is TGTGCCAGCAGCCTCGAGTCCGGGACGTACGGCTACACCTTC.

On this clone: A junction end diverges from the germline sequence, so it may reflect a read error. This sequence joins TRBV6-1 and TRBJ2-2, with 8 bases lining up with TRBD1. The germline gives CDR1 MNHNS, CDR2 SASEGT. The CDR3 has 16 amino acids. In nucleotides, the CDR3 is TGTGCCAGCAGGGAAGGACAGGGCAGGTGGACCGGGGAGCTGTTTTTT. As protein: CASREGQGRWTGELFF.

In DNA, the CDR3 is TGTGCCAGCAGTGAATCCCTACTAACCCAAGAGACCCAGTACTTC. The encoded protein is CASSESLLTQETQYF. This sequence joins TRBV6-1 and TRBJ2-5; the D is unclear. The V gene lost 2 bases and the J gene lost 1 base, with 11 bases spanning the gap. Germline lookup yields CDR1 MNHNS and CDR2 SASEGT. CDR3 length equals 15 residues.

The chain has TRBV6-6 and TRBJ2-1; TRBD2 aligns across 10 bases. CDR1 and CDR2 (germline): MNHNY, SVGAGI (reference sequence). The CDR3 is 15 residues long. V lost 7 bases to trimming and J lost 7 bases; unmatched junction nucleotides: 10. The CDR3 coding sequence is TGTGCCAGCATCGGTGCTAGCGGGAGAAGGAATGAGCAGTTCTTC. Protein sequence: CASIGASGRRNEQFF.

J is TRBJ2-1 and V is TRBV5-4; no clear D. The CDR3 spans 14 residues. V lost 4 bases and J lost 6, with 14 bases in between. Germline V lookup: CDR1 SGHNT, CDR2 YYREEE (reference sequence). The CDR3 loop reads CASSLPTLGNEQFF. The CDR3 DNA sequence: TGTGCCAGCAGCCTACCCACCTTGGGCAATGAGCAGTTCTTC. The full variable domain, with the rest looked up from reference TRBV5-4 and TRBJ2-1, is ETGVTQSPTHLIKTRGQQVTLRCSSQSGHNTVSWYQQALGQGPQFIFQYYREEENGRGNFPPRFSGLQFPNYSSELNVNALELDDSALYLCASSLPTLGNEQFFGPGTRLTVL.

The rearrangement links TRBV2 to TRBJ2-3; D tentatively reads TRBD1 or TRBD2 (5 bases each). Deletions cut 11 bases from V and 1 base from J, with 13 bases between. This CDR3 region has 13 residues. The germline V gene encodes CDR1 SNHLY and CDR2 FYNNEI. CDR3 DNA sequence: TGTGCCTCGGGGACGGGGCGCACAGATACGCAGTATTTT. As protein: CASGTGRTDTQYF. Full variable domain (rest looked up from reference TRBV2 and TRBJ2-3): EPEVTQTPSHQVTQMGQEVILRCVPISNHLYFYWYRQILGQKVEFLVSFYNNEISEKSEIFDDQFSVERPDGSNFTLKIRSTKLEDSAMYFCASGTGRTDTQYFGPGTRLTVL.

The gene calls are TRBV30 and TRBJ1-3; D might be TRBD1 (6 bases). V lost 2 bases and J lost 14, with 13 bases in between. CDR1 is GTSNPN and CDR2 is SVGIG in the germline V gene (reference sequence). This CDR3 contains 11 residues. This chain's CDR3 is CAWSPQGTLYF. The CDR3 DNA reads TGTGCCTGGAGTCCCCAGGGGACGTTATATTTT. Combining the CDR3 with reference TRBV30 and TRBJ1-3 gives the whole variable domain SQTIHQWPATLVQPVGSPLSLECTVEGTSNPNLYWYRQAAGRGLQLLFYSVGIGQISSEVPQNLSASRPQDRQFILSSKKLLLSDSGFYLCAWSPQGTLYFGEGSWLTVV.

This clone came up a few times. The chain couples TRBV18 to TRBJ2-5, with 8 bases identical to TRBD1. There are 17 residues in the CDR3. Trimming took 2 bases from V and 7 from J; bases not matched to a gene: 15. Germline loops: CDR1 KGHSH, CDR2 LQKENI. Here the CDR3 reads CASSPFNPIGQGGTQYF. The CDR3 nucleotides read TGTGCCAGCTCACCATTTAACCCCATCGGACAGGGCGGGACCCAGTACTTC.

CDR3 coding DNA: TGTGCCAGCAGTGCCATACGGGAGACCCAGTACTTC. This codes for CASSAIRETQYF. The chain has TRBV6-1 and TRBJ2-5; D remains ambiguous. The CDR3 consists of 12 residues. Trimming removed 4 bases from V and 5 bases from J, with 8 bases in between. Germline CDR1 reads MNHNS; CDR2 reads SASEGT.

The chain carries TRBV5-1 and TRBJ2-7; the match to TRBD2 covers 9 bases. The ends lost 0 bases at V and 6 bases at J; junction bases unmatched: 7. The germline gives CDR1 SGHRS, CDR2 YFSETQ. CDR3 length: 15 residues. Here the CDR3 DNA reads TGCGCCAGCAGCTTGGCCGGGACTAGCAGACGCGAGCAGTACTTC. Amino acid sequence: CASSLAGTSRREQYF.

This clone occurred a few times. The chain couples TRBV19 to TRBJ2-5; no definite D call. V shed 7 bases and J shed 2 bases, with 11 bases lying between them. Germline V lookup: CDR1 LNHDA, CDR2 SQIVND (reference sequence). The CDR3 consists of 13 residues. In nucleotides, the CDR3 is TGTGCCAGTAATCAAGGAGCACAAGAGACCCAGTACTTC. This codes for CASNQGAQETQYF. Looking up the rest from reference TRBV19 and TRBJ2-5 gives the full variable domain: DGGITQSPKYLFRKEGQNVTLSCEQNLNHDAMYWYRQDPGQGLRLIYYSQIVNDFQKGDIAEGYSVSREKKESFPLTVTSAQKNPTAFYLCASNQGAQETQYFGPGTRLLVL.

The CDR3, as DNA: TGTGCCAGCAGCTTAGACAGGCTACCTAGCACAGATACGCAGTATTTT. Its translation: CASSLDRLPSTDTQYF. The V and J genes are TRBV25-1 and TRBJ2-3; D may be TRBD1 (6 bases). V was shortened by 6 bases and J by 0 bases, with 16 bases between the two germline ends. This CDR3 has 16 amino acids. Germline lookup yields CDR1 MGHDK and CDR2 SYGVNS.

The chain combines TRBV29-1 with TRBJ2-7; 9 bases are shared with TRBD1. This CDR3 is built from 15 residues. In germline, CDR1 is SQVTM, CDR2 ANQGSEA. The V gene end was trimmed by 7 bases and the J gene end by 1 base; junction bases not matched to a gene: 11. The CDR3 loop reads CSALGPGQGSYEQYF. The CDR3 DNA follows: TGCAGCGCCCTGGGGCCGGGACAGGGATCCTACGAGCAGTACTTC.

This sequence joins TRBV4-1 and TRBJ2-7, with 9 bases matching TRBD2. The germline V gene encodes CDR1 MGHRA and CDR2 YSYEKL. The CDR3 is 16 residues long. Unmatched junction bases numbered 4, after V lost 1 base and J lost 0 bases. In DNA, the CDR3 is TGCGCCAGCAGCCAAGCGGCTAGCGGGGCCTCCTACGAGCAGTACTTC. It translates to CASSQAASGASYEQYF.

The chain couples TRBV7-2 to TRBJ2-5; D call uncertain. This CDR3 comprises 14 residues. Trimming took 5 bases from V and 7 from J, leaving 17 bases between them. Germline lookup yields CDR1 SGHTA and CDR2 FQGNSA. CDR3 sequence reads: CASSAEAPGRTQYF. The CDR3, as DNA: TGTGCCAGCAGCGCCGAGGCCCCTGGTCGGACCCAGTACTTC.

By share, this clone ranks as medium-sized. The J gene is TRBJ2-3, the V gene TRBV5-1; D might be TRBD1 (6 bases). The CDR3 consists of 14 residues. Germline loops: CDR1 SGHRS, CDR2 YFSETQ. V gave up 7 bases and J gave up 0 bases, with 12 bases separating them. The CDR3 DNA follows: TGCGCCAGCCGACGACAGGCTAGCACAGATACGCAGTATTTT. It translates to CASRRQASTDTQYF.

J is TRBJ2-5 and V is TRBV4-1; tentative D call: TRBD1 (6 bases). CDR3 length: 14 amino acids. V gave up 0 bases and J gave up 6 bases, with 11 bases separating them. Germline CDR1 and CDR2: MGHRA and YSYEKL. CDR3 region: CASSQEGRGQTQYF. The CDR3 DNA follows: TGCGCCAGCAGCCAAGAGGGCAGGGGACAGACCCAGTACTTC.

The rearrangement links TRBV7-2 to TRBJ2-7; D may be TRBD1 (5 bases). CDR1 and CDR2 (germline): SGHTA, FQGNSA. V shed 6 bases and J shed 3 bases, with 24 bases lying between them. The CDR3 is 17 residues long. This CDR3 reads CASSTPEGLGPLYEQYF. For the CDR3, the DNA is TGTGCCAGCAGTACCCCTGAAGGCTTGGGGCCGCTCTACGAGCAGTACTTC.

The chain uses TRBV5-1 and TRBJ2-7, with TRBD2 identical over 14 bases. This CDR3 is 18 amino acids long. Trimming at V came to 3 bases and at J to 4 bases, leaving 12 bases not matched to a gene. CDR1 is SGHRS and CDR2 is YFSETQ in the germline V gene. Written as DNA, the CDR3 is TGCGCCAGCAGCTCCCTGACTAGCGGGGGGGTCCGCGGTTACGAGCAGTACTTC. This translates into CASSSLTSGGVRGYEQYF.

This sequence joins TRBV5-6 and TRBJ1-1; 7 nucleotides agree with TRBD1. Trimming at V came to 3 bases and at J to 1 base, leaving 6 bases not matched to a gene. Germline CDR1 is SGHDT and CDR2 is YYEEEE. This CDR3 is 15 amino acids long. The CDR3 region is CASSSTGTENTEAFF. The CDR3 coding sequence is TGTGCCAGCAGCTCAACCGGGACAGAGAACACTGAAGCTTTCTTT.